One and the same sample provided the 6 T cell receptor beta chains below, sequenced in a study of metastatic and nonmetastatic thyroid tumors (dated by TCRdb to the early 2020s). Library construction relied on PCR. The reads were generated on an Illumina HiSeq 4000. TCRdb ran its own pipeline on the public reads, namely fastp trimming at Q25 and MiXCR clone calling, and kept in-frame beta chains. Counted in this sample were tens of thousands of clones; roughly 13% of them appeared once. 11% of the sample rests with the top ten. No treatment had been received by any patient before thyroid surgery. The material sequenced was blood. Every receptor here comes from a female donor with papillary thyroid cancer or a benign thyroid nodule (not recorded which). Some clones in this sample may be carry-over from other donors' samples.

This clone showed up many times. Within the sample, other DNA sequences also encode this same CDR3. The chain joins TRBV29-1 to TRBJ2-7; no definite D call. Germline V CDR1 and CDR2: SQVTM, ANQGSEA. Between the trimmed V and J ends, which lost 4 bases and 6 bases, there was a span of 13 bases. This CDR3 is 12 amino acids long. CDR3 protein: CSVAMTPTEQYF. The CDR3 nucleotides read TGCAGCGTTGCTATGACCCCTACCGAGCAGTACTTC.

This clone came up many times. J is TRBJ1-1 and V is TRBV6-2 or TRBV6-3; tentatively, D is TRBD1 (6 bases). The CDR3 covers 16 residues. V lost 6 bases and J lost 5, with 22 bases in between. CDR1 and CDR2 from the germline V gene are MNHEY and SVGEGT. The CDR3 DNA sequence: TGTGCCAGCAGAACGGGGGGGGGCGGGGGCTTAACTGAAGCTTTCTTT. Protein: CASRTGGGGGLTEAFF.

Many counts were recorded for this clone. J is TRBJ2-7 and V is TRBV9; possibly TRBD2 for D (6 bases). Deletions cut 4 bases from V and 7 bases from J, with 18 bases between. CDR1 is SGDLS, CDR2 YYNGEE, per germline. The CDR3 totals 14 residues. CDR3 sequence reads: CASSPDGGFGEQYF. The CDR3 region has the DNA TGTGCCAGCAGCCCCGACGGGGGATTTGGGGAGCAGTACTTC.

The sample holds many counts of this clone. V usage is TRBV20-1 and J usage is TRBJ2-7, with 9 bases identical to TRBD1. The ends lost 0 bases at V and 2 bases at J; junction bases unmatched: 14. CDR3 length: 18 amino acids. The germline gives CDR1 DFQATT, CDR2 SNEGSKA (reference sequence). In DNA form, the CDR3 reads TGCAGTGCTAGAGATTGGGACAGGGACCTCAACTTCCCCTACGAGCAGTACTTC. It codes for CSARDWDRDLNFPYEQYF.

This clone was seen many times. The rearrangement joins TRBV6-2 or TRBV6-3 to TRBJ1-5; weak D call: TRBD1 (6 bases). Germline V gives CDR1 MNHEY, CDR2 SVGEGT. With 0 bases removed from V and 8 bases from J, the gap between germline ends came to 20 bases. This CDR3 has 17 residues. This CDR3 reads CASSYSKFWGAGEPQHF. CDR3 DNA: TGTGCCAGCAGTTACTCGAAGTTTTGGGGGGCGGGGGAGCCCCAGCATTTT.

This clone was recorded a few times. J is TRBJ2-5 and V is TRBV29-1; D uncertain. CDR1 is SQVTM, CDR2 ANQGSEA, per germline. There are 12 residues in the CDR3. V lost 5 bases and J 5 bases, leaving 12 bases between the germline ends. Here the CDR3 reads CSVKKGVETQYF. CDR3 DNA sequence: TGCAGCGTTAAAAAGGGTGTGGAGACCCAGTACTTC.